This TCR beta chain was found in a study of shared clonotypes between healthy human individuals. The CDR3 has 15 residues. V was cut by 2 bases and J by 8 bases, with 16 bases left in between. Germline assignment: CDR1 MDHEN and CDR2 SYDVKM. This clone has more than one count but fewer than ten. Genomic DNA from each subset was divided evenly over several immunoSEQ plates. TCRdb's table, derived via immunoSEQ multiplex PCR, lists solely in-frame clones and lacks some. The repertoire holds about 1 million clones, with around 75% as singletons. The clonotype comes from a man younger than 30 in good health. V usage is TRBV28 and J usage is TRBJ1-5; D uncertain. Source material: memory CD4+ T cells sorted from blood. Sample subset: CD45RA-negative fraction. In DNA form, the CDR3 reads TGTGCCAGCAGTTTAGAGGCGGGCATGAGCAAGCCCCAGCATTTT. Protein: CASSLEAGMSKPQHF.